A selection of T cell receptor beta chains follows, all from one sample in a study of T-cell reconstitution after alpha-beta-depleted transplantation in children. TCRdb reprocessed the PCR reads with MiXCR, giving one entry per CDR3 protein. The sample records hundreds of thousands of distinct CDR3 sequences, more than 10% being singletons. Sequenced here: PBMCs from the stem cell graft donor, sampled from the stem cell graft. All receptors come from a human donor who donated a stem cell graft to a child with acute lymphoblastic leukemia. The CDR3 runs from the conserved cysteine through the conserved F or W.

CDR3: CSVEDHPGSSGANVLTF
V: TRBV29-1
J: TRBJ2-6

CDR3: CASSLTVSGPSEQYF
V: TRBV5-8
J: TRBJ2-7

CDR3: CASSPMSDTQYF
V: TRBV7-2
J: TRBJ2-3

CDR3: CASSPPMGTEALNTEAFF
V: TRBV14
J: TRBJ1-1

CDR3: CASSEDRRNEYF
V: TRBV5-1
J: TRBJ2-7

CDR3: CASSPARSEETQYF
V: TRBV5-1
J: TRBJ2-5

CDR3: CASSFGQGLAKNIQYF
V: TRBV5-4
J: TRBJ2-4

CDR3: CASATGDRRYNEQFF
V: TRBV7-8
J: TRBJ2-1

CDR3: CASSPLGGGLSGNTIYF
V: TRBV7-2
J: TRBJ1-3

CDR3: CASSLEPPSYEQYF
V: TRBV5-1
J: TRBJ2-7

CDR3: CASSLKADTQYF
V: TRBV5-1
J: TRBJ2-3

CDR3: CASSSAVGRASREQYF
V: TRBV5-1
J: TRBJ2-7

CDR3: CASSYARQGGIYEQYF
V: TRBV5-5
J: TRBJ2-7

CDR3: CASIEDRGTYEQYF
V: TRBV6-1
J: TRBJ2-7

CDR3: CASSLGQGWGYTF
V: TRBV5-1
J: TRBJ1-2

CDR3: CASSEGAGKNIQYF
V: TRBV2
J: TRBJ2-4

CDR3: CSARVQTHNEQFF
V: TRBV20-1
J: TRBJ2-1

CDR3: CSARGGHTEAFF
V: TRBV20-1
J: TRBJ1-1

CDR3: CASSPTGGIDTGELFF
V: TRBV7-2
J: TRBJ2-2

CDR3: CSVEGIPSSYNEQFF
V: TRBV29-1
J: TRBJ2-1